The 28 T cell receptor beta chains presented below share a single source sample, sequenced in a study of shared clonotypes between healthy human individuals. Some clones are missing from TCRdb's copy, which holds only in-frame ones; the method was immunoSEQ multiplex PCR. The table includes roughly 2.2 million clones, less than 95% detected once. Material: naive CD4+ T cells from PBMCs. Subset denoted: CD45RA+ positively selected. These receptors were collected from a man between 18 and 29 years old in good health. Some clones in this sample may be carry-over from other donors' samples.

This sequence joins TRBV5-4 and TRBJ1-4, with unresolved D. There are 15 residues in the CDR3. Looked up from germline, CDR1 is SGHNT and CDR2 is YYREEE (reference sequence). Trimming took off 3 bases at V and 8 bases at J, with 17 bases between the two ends. The CDR3 DNA sequence: TGTGCCAGCAGCTCATCGACCGGTAAGGGAGAAAAACTGTTTTTT. Translating it yields CASSSSTGKGEKLFF.

This clone was observed a few times. This same CDR3 is encoded by further DNA sequences in the sample. The CDR3 nucleotides read TGTGCCAGCAGCCTGAGGGCGTCTGGGGCCAACGTCCTGACTTTC. Translated: CASSLRASGANVLTF. This chain uses TRBV5-4 with TRBJ2-6; the D gene is possibly TRBD2 (5 bases). The V gene lost 4 bases and the J gene lost 1 base, with 9 bases spanning the gap. The CDR3 covers 15 residues. The germline V gene has CDR1 SGHNT and CDR2 YYREEE (reference sequence).

The chain links TRBV28 to TRBJ2-1; 8 positions agree with TRBD2. Germline values: CDR1 MDHEN, CDR2 SYDVKM. Losses at the gene ends were 11 bases for V and 4 bases for J; bases not matched to a gene: 10. This CDR3 comprises 14 residues. The CDR3 region has the DNA TGTGCCTCCGGGCCGGGACTAGAATACAATGAGCAGTTCTTC. This codes for CASGPGLEYNEQFF.

The chain uses TRBV2 and TRBJ2-3, with D perhaps TRBD2 (5 bases). CDR1 and CDR2 from the germline V gene are SNHLY and FYNNEI. V was trimmed by 10 bases and J by 1 base, leaving 15 bases between them. The CDR3 extends over 14 amino acids. CDR3 region: CATNGAAGTDTQYF. CDR3 sequence (DNA): TGTGCCACAAACGGAGCGGCTGGCACAGATACGCAGTATTTT.

This chain joins TRBV28 and TRBJ1-2; D not certain. The CDR3 extends over 13 amino acids. V was pared by 6 bases and J by 3 bases, with 11 bases between. Germline V lookup: CDR1 MDHEN, CDR2 SYDVKM. Here the CDR3 DNA reads TGTGCCAGCAGCATTAGGGCCGACTATGGCTACACCTTC. This encodes CASSIRADYGYTF.

The chain joins TRBV19 to TRBJ1-2; TRBD1 might be the D (5 bases). This CDR3 region has 15 residues. CDR1 is LNHDA, CDR2 SQIVND, per germline (reference sequence). Between the trimmed V and J ends, which lost 6 bases and 4 bases, there was a span of 18 bases. CDR3 sequence (DNA): TGTGCCAGTAGCGCGAATTGGGCGGACACCTATGGCTACACCTTC. Amino acids: CASSANWADTYGYTF.

This clone was seen more than once but under ten times. CDR3 bases: TGTGCCAGCAGTGCACGGACAGGGGAGTTTCAGCCCCAGCATTTT. It specifies CASSARTGEFQPQHF. The chain combines TRBV2 with TRBJ1-5, with 9 nucleotides matching TRBD1. Per germline, CDR1 SNHLY and CDR2 FYNNEI. The CDR3 has 15 amino acids. V was clipped by 4 bases and J by 6 bases; unmatched bases: 7.

The V and J genes are TRBV6-1 and TRBJ1-4; D is undetermined. Germline values: CDR1 MNHNS, CDR2 SASEGT. The CDR3 spans 15 residues. Deletions cut 4 bases from V and 4 bases from J, with 13 bases between. Here the CDR3 reads CASSGYPDVNEKLFF. CDR3 sequence (DNA): TGTGCCAGCAGTGGCTACCCGGACGTTAATGAAAAACTGTTTTTT.

J is TRBJ2-1 and V is TRBV7-3; 7 nucleotides line up with TRBD2. Losses at the gene ends were 4 bases for V and 4 bases for J; bases not matched to a gene: 13. The CDR3 runs 17 residues. Germline-derived CDR1 and CDR2 are SGHTA and FQGTGA. The CDR3 DNA is TGTGCCAGCAGCTCGCGTGCGGCTAGCGGAATATACAATGAGCAGTTCTTC. Amino acids: CASSSRAASGIYNEQFF.

The chain carries TRBV11-2 and TRBJ2-7; TRBD1 is a possible D gene (6 bases). V lost 1 base to trimming and J lost 2 bases, with 12 bases between them. The germline V gene encodes CDR1 SGHAT and CDR2 FQNNGV. The CDR3 is 15 amino acids. CDR3 sequence reads: CASSLVPGVTYEQYF. CDR3 nucleotide sequence: TGTGCCAGCAGCTTAGTCCCAGGGGTGACCTACGAGCAGTACTTC.

The chain uses TRBV4-1 and TRBJ2-3, with a weak D call TRBD2 (5 bases). Trimming left V 4 bases short and J 3 bases short, with 17 bases between. The germline CDR1 and CDR2 sequences are MGHRA and YSYEKL. This CDR3 is 16 amino acids long. The DNA for the CDR3 is TGCGCCAGCAGCCGAGTAGGGTCTAGGAGGACAGATACGCAGTATTTT. This encodes CASSRVGSRRTDTQYF.

This chain joins TRBV7-9 and TRBJ2-5; tentatively, D is TRBD1 (5 bases). The DNA end favors TRBJ2-7, so the J call may be wrong. CDR3 size: 13 residues. Germline V gene sequence: CDR1 SEHNR, CDR2 FQNEAQ (reference sequence). CDR3 protein: CASSTPRGNEQYF. Written as DNA, the CDR3 is TGTGCCAGCAGCACACCAAGGGGAAACGAGCAGTACTTC.

This sequence joins TRBV7-3 and TRBJ2-1; D is uncertain. This CDR3 contains 17 residues. Deletions cut 2 bases from V and 7 bases from J, with 21 bases between. Germline V lookup: CDR1 SGHTA, CDR2 FQGTGA. The chain's CDR3 is CASSLRAGPRVQNEQFF. CDR3 sequence (DNA): TGTGCCAGCAGCTTACGGGCAGGTCCAAGAGTTCAGAATGAGCAGTTCTTC.

The chain links TRBV4-1 to TRBJ2-7; 10 bases fit TRBD2. The CDR3 runs to 18 residues. The ends lost 3 bases at V and 3 bases at J; junction bases unmatched: 14. Germline CDR1 MGHRA, CDR2 YSYEKL. CDR3 amino acids: CASSQPSQFSGRSYEQYF. The CDR3 nucleotides read TGCGCCAGCAGCCAGCCCTCTCAATTTAGCGGGAGGAGCTACGAGCAGTACTTC.

This chain connects TRBV4-1 to TRBJ2-2; 11 bases map to TRBD2. Germline-derived CDR1 and CDR2 are MGHRA and YSYEKL. V shed 2 bases, J shed 5 bases, and the junction held 4 bases outside the gene matches. The CDR3 contains 16 residues. The CDR3 DNA reads TGCGCCAGCAGCCAACGGGGACTAGCGGTAACCGGGGAGCTGTTTTTT. Protein product: CASSQRGLAVTGELFF.

The gene calls are TRBV2 and TRBJ2-4; TRBD2 matches at 10 bases. The CDR3 covers 14 residues. With 8 bases clipped from V and 4 bases from J, the junction kept 5 bases outside the gene matches. Germline CDR1 reads SNHLY; CDR2 reads FYNNEI. Here the CDR3 DNA reads TGTGCCAGCCTTAGCGGGAGGAATAAAAACATTCAGTACTTC. Protein: CASLSGRNKNIQYF.

The chain has TRBV30 and TRBJ2-7; 11 positions agree with TRBD2. The CDR3 has 14 residues. Germline V gives CDR1 GTSNPN, CDR2 SVGIG (reference sequence). After removal of 5 bases from V and 6 bases from J, the junction contained 9 bases not matched to a gene. CDR3 DNA: TGTGCCTGGGGAAGACTAGCGGGAACAGGCGAGCAGTACTTC. It translates to CAWGRLAGTGEQYF.

This sequence joins TRBV5-6 and TRBJ2-7; 8 bases are a match to TRBD1. Germline V gives CDR1 SGHDT, CDR2 YYEEEE. The CDR3 spans 15 residues. V dropped 4 bases and J dropped 3; count of bases not matched to a gene: 9. Here the CDR3 reads CASSDPGTGGYEQYF. The CDR3, as DNA: TGTGCCAGCAGCGATCCCGGGACAGGTGGCTACGAGCAGTACTTC.

The chain uses TRBV4-2 and TRBJ1-3; TRBD1 agrees at 7 bases. Germline lookup yields CDR1 LGHNA and CDR2 YNFKEQ. The length of the CDR3 is 16 residues. V lost 0 bases to trimming and J lost 5 bases; unmatched junction nucleotides: 7. The CDR3 bases are TGTGCCAGCAGCCAAGATCCACAGGGGAGGAGAAACACCATATATTTT. Translating gives CASSQDPQGRRNTIYF.

This chain links TRBV2 with TRBJ2-5; TRBD1 matches at 9 bases. CDR3 length: 17 amino acids. The germline gives CDR1 SNHLY, CDR2 FYNNEI. J gave up 0 bases and V 3 bases, and 8 bases lay outside the gene matches. The CDR3 spells CASSDSTGTGNQETQYF. The DNA of the CDR3 is TGTGCCAGCAGTGATAGTACCGGGACAGGGAACCAAGAGACCCAGTACTTC.

The J gene is TRBJ2-7, the V gene TRBV19; TRBD1 matches 9 bases. CDR3 length: 16 residues. V lost 2 bases to trimming and J lost 6 bases; unmatched junction nucleotides: 11. From germline, CDR1 is LNHDA and CDR2 SQIVND (reference sequence). For the CDR3, the DNA is TGTGCCAGTAGTATAATTCCGGGACAGGGTTTTGCCGAGCAGTACTTC. Protein: CASSIIPGQGFAEQYF. Combining the CDR3 with reference TRBV19 and TRBJ2-7 gives the whole variable domain DGGITQSPKYLFRKEGQNVTLSCEQNLNHDAMYWYRQDPGQGLRLIYYSQIVNDFQKGDIAEGYSVSREKKESFPLTVTSAQKNPTAFYLCASSIIPGQGFAEQYFGPGTRLTVT.

The genes are TRBV6-1 and TRBJ2-3; D perhaps matches TRBD2 (5 bases). The CDR3 sequence is 15 residues long. V was trimmed by 4 bases and J by 6 bases, leaving 17 bases between them. CDR1 is MNHNS, CDR2 SASEGT, per germline. The CDR3: CASSVRTAAADTQYF. The CDR3 DNA follows: TGTGCCAGCAGTGTTCGGACTGCCGCGGCGGATACGCAGTATTTT.

The chain uses TRBV27 and TRBJ2-1; 9 bases are shared with TRBD2. J was trimmed by 3 bases and V by 4 bases; bases with no gene match: 19. The CDR3 covers 20 residues. Germline CDR1 reads MNHEY; CDR2 reads SMNVEV (reference sequence). The DNA of the CDR3 is TGTGCCAGCAGTTCCAGGACCACGTTCGGGCTAGCGGGGTACTACAATGAGCAGTTCTTC. It specifies CASSSRTTFGLAGYYNEQFF.

The rearrangement uses TRBV29-1 and TRBJ2-3; 8 bases are shared with TRBD2. V dropped 3 bases and J dropped 0; count of bases not matched to a gene: 5. The CDR3 is made up of 15 amino acids. Germline V gene lookup returns CDR1 SQVTM and CDR2 ANQGSEA. The CDR3 spells CSVELAGMSTDTQYF. CDR3 sequence (DNA): TGCAGCGTTGAGTTAGCGGGGATGAGCACAGATACGCAGTATTTT.

With regard to this clone: Other DNA sequences of this sample code for an identical CDR3. The gene calls are TRBV5-4 and TRBJ2-5; unclear D gene. Trimming stripped 4 bases from V and 5 bases from J, with 9 bases between. Germline V gene sequence: CDR1 SGHNT, CDR2 YYREEE (reference sequence). The CDR3 runs 12 residues. CDR3 protein: CASSRDRETQYF. The CDR3 nucleotides are TGTGCCAGCAGCAGGGATCGGGAGACCCAGTACTTC. The full variable domain, its missing parts supplied by reference TRBV5-4 and TRBJ2-5, is ETGVTQSPTHLIKTRGQQVTLRCSSQSGHNTVSWYQQALGQGPQFIFQYYREEENGRGNFPPRFSGLQFPNYSSELNVNALELDDSALYLCASSRDRETQYFGPGTRLLVL.

The V gene is TRBV19, the J gene TRBJ1-1, with 7 bases aligning to TRBD1. This CDR3 has 17 residues. V lost 5 bases and J lost 5; bases outside the gene matches: 17. Per germline, CDR1 LNHDA and CDR2 SQIVND (reference sequence). CDR3: CASSLGGWYGLRTEAFF. Written as DNA, the CDR3 is TGTGCCAGTAGTTTAGGGGGCTGGTATGGTTTGAGAACTGAAGCTTTCTTT.

This chain uses TRBV27 with TRBJ2-7; 9 positions agree with TRBD2. This CDR3 is 12 amino acids long. Per the germline V gene, CDR1 is MNHEY and CDR2 is SMNVEV (reference sequence). Unmatched junction bases numbered 7, after V lost 5 bases and J lost 11 bases. The CDR3 region is CASSLLAGVEYF. CDR3 coding DNA: TGTGCCAGCAGTCTATTAGCGGGAGTGGAGTACTTC.

The chain links TRBV7-8 to TRBJ2-2, with TRBD1 as a possible D gene (6 bases). Per germline, CDR1 SGHVS and CDR2 FQNEAQ. The V end lost 1 base, the J end lost 1 base, and 7 bases lay between the germline ends. The CDR3 runs 15 residues. In DNA, the CDR3 is TGTGCCAGCAGCTTAGTGACAGGGAACACCGGGGAGCTGTTTTTT. Encoded protein: CASSLVTGNTGELFF.